The clone carrying this TCR beta chain was observed a single time. This specimen comes from a study of blood T cell repertoires in COVID-19. TCRdb's table, derived via immunoSEQ multiplex PCR, lists solely in-frame clones and lacks some. The table lists approximately 250,000 clones, roughly 86% of them singletons. Germline CDR1 and CDR2: MGHRA and YSYEKL. The CDR3 contains 14 residues. V was shortened by 4 bases and J by 1 base, with 11 bases between the two germline ends. Sequencing input: peripheral blood. The rearrangement links TRBV4-1 to TRBJ2-7; D uncertain. The sequence was collected from a woman in her fifties or sixties who had recovered from COVID-19. The CDR3 here is CASSPSGRSYEQYF. As DNA, the CDR3 is TGCGCCAGCAGCCCCTCAGGTAGATCCTACGAGCAGTACTTC.